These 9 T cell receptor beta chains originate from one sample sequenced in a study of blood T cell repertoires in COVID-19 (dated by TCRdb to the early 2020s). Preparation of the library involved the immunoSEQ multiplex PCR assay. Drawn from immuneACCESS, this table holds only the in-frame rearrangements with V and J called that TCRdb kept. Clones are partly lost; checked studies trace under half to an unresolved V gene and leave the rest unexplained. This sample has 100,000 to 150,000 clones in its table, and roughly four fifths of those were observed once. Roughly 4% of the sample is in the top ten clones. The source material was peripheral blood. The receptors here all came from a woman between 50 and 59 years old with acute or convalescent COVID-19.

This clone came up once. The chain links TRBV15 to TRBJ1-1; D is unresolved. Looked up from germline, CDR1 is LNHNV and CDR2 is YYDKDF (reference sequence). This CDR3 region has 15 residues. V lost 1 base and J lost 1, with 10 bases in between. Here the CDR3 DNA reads TGTGCCACCAGCAGAGGAACGCGTAAGAACACTGAAGCTTTCTTT. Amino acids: CATSRGTRKNTEAFF.

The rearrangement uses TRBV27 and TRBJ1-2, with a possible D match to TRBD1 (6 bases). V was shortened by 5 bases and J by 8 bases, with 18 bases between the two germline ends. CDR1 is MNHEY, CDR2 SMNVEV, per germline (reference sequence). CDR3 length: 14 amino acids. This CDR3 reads CASSPRQVGLGYTF. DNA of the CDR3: TGTGCCAGCAGTCCCCGACAGGTTGGATTGGGCTACACCTTC.

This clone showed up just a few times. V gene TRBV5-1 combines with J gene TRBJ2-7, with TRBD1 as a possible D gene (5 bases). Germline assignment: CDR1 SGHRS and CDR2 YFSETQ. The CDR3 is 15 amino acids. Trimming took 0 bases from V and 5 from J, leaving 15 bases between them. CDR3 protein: CASSLAGPSRDEQYF. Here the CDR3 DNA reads TGCGCCAGCAGCTTGGCAGGGCCCAGCAGGGACGAGCAGTACTTC.

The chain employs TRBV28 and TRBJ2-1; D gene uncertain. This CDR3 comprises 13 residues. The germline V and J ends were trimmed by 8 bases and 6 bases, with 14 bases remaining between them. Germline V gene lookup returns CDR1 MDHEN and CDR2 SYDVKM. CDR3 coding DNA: TGTGCCAGCGCGACCTTGCAGGTCAATGAGCAGTTCTTC. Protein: CASATLQVNEQFF.

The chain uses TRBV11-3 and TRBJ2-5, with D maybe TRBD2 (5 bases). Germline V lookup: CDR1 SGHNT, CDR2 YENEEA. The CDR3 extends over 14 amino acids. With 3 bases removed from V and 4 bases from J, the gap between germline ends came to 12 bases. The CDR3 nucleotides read TGTGCCAGCAGCTTGGGCGGGTACGGAGAGACCCAGTACTTC. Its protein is CASSLGGYGETQYF.

The CDR3 DNA is TGTGCCAGCAGCCAAGGGGCGGGAGGGCTTCAAGAGACCCAGTACTTC. It encodes CASSQGAGGLQETQYF. The genes are TRBV3-1 (or the pseudogene TRBV3-2) and TRBJ2-5; 9 bases are shared with TRBD2. From germline, CDR1 is LGHDT and CDR2 YNNKEL (reference sequence). V lost 1 base and J lost 2; bases outside the gene matches: 5. CDR3 length: 16 amino acids.

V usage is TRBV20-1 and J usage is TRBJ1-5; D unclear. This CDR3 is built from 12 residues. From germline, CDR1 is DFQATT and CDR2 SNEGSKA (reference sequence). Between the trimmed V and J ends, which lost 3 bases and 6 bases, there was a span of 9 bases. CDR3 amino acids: CSASSIGQPQHF. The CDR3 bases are TGCAGTGCTAGTTCAATCGGTCAGCCCCAGCATTTT.

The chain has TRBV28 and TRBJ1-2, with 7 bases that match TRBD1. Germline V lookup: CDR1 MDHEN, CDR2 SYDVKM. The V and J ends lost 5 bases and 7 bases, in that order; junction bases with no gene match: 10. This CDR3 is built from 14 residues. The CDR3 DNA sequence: TGTGCCAGCAGTCTATACCAGGGGGTAGGTGGCTACACCTTC. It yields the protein CASSLYQGVGGYTF.

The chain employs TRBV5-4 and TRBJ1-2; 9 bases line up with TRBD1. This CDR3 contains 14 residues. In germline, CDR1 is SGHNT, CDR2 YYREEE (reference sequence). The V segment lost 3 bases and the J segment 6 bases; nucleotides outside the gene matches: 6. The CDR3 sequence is CASSSRTGDDGYTF. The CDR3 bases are TGTGCCAGCAGCTCGCGGACAGGGGATGATGGCTACACCTTC. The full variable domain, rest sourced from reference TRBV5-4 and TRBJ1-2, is ETGVTQSPTHLIKTRGQQVTLRCSSQSGHNTVSWYQQALGQGPQFIFQYYREEENGRGNFPPRFSGLQFPNYSSELNVNALELDDSALYLCASSSRTGDDGYTFGSGTRLTVV.